A single sample is the source of the 31 T cell receptor beta chains below, sequenced in a study of neurological immune-mediated disorders. TCRdb analysed the 5' RACE reads with MiXCR anew, one entry per CDR3 protein. In the table there are 40,000 to 50,000 distinct CDR3 sequences, more than 2% of which are singletons. The sequencing input was PBMCs. These receptors all stem from a man aged 25 to 40 with multiple sclerosis.

This clonotype has at least ten counts. In DNA, the CDR3 is TGTGCCAGCAGCTTAGTTGGGACTAGCGATCGGCAGTTCTTC. It translates to CASSLVGTSDRQFF. The chain recombines TRBV7-2 with TRBJ2-1, with 10 bases matching TRBD2. This CDR3 has 14 residues. Germline assignment: CDR1 SGHTA and CDR2 FQGNSA. After removal of 1 base from V and 12 bases from J, the junction contained 6 bases not matched to a gene. Together with reference TRBV7-2 and TRBJ2-1, the CDR3 gives the full variable domain: GAGVSQSPSNKVTEKGKDVELRCDPISGHTALYWYRQSLGQGLEFLIYFQGNSAPDKSGLPSDRFSAERTGGSVSTLTIQRTQQEDSAVYLCASSLVGTSDRQFFGPGTRLTVL.

This clonotype was observed many times. J is TRBJ2-2 and V is TRBV4-1, with 9 bases that match TRBD1. Germline V gene data show CDR1 as MGHRA and CDR2 as YSYEKL. The CDR3 length is 16 residues. V shed 2 bases, J shed 4 bases, and the junction held 5 bases outside the gene matches. The CDR3 region has the DNA TGCGCCAGCAGCCAATGGACAGGGGCCTCCACCGGGGAGCTGTTTTTT. Residues: CASSQWTGASTGELFF.

This clonotype was seen at least ten times. The chain links TRBV20-1 to TRBJ2-7; 13 bases line up with TRBD2. The germline V gene has CDR1 DFQATT and CDR2 SNEGSKA (reference sequence). The trim removed 5 bases at V and 6 bases at J, leaving 7 bases unmatched. This CDR3 is built from 14 residues. The CDR3 region has the DNA TGCAGTGCTGGGACTAGCGGGATCGAAGTCGAGCAGTACTTC. Translating gives CSAGTSGIEVEQYF.

This clonotype was recorded many times. The gene calls are TRBV12-3 or TRBV12-4 and TRBJ2-3; maybe TRBD2 (5 bases). The ends were cut back, 8 bases at V and 4 bases at J, with 25 bases in the middle. The CDR3 sequence is 17 residues long. DNA for the CDR3: TGTGCCAGCGTCATAGGAGAGAGGACTCCCGGGGCAGATACGCAGTATTTT. As protein: CASVIGERTPGADTQYF.

This clonotype was seen many times. The rearrangement uses TRBV7-9 and TRBJ2-1; D call uncertain. Germline V gives CDR1 SEHNR, CDR2 FQNEAQ (reference sequence). This CDR3 is 12 amino acids long. Trimming removed 5 bases from V and 3 bases from J, with 5 bases in between. Here the CDR3 reads CASSPNYNEQFF. In nucleotides, the CDR3 is TGTGCCAGCAGCCCCAACTACAATGAGCAGTTCTTC. The full variable domain, in which reference TRBV7-9 and TRBJ2-1 provide the parts outside the CDR3, is DTGVSQNPRHKITKRGQNVTFRCDPISEHNRLYWYRQTLGQGPEFLTYFQNEAQLEKSRLLSDRFSAERPKGSFSTLEIQRTEQGDSAMYLCASSPNYNEQFFGPGTRLTVL.

This clonotype was recorded at least ten times. The rearrangement uses TRBV4-3 and TRBJ2-3, with D maybe TRBD2 (6 bases). With 0 bases removed from V and 5 bases from J, the gap between germline ends came to 9 bases. The CDR3 is 14 residues long. Germline CDR1 is LGHNA and CDR2 is YSLEER. This chain's CDR3 is CASSQDGGGDTQYF. The CDR3 coding sequence is TGCGCCAGCAGCCAAGATGGGGGAGGAGATACGCAGTATTTT.

This clonotype was counted ten times or more. The rearrangement uses TRBV6-5 and TRBJ2-7, with no clear D. V lost 6 bases to trimming and J lost 0 bases, with 18 bases between them. Germline CDR1 and CDR2: MNHEY and SVGAGI. The CDR3 is made up of 16 amino acids. The DNA for the CDR3 is TGTGCCAGCAGGAGGAAAGGAGCGTCATACTCCTACGAGCAGTACTTC. It encodes CASRRKGASYSYEQYF.

This clonotype was counted at least ten times. The rearrangement uses TRBV20-1 and TRBJ2-7, with D possibly matching TRBD1 (6 bases). Germline V gene sequence: CDR1 DFQATT, CDR2 SNEGSKA (reference sequence). This CDR3 is built from 15 residues. V was trimmed by 4 bases and J by 4 bases, leaving 20 bases between them. This CDR3 is CSANPTQGAGYEQYF. The CDR3, as DNA: TGCAGTGCTAACCCAACACAGGGTGCGGGTTACGAGCAGTACTTC.

This clonotype appeared many times. This chain connects TRBV20-1 to TRBJ2-3; TRBD2 matches 7 bases. Losses at the gene ends were 1 base for V and 5 bases for J; bases not matched to a gene: 12. The CDR3 is made up of 16 amino acids. Germline-derived CDR1 and CDR2 are DFQATT and SNEGSKA (reference sequence). DNA of the CDR3: TGCAGTGCTAGAGCGGCGGGCTCTGCGGGGGAAGATACGCAGTATTTT. Amino acids: CSARAAGSAGEDTQYF.

At least ten counts were recorded for this clonotype. The J gene is TRBJ2-5, the V gene TRBV11-2; 8 positions agree with TRBD1. Germline CDR1 and CDR2: SGHAT and FQNNGV. The CDR3 sequence is 15 residues long. Trimming took 1 base from V and 4 from J; bases not matched to a gene: 5. The CDR3 protein is CASSLGQGARETQYF. The CDR3 DNA sequence: TGTGCCAGCAGCTTAGGGCAGGGGGCGCGAGAGACCCAGTACTTC.

Ten or more counts support this clonotype. The rearrangement joins TRBV20-1 to TRBJ1-1, with 9 bases lining up with TRBD1. The CDR3 covers 13 residues. Germline V gene lookup returns CDR1 DFQATT and CDR2 SNEGSKA (reference sequence). With V trimmed by 7 bases and J by 3 bases, 6 bases remained unmatched. This CDR3 is CSGTGARDTEAFF. As DNA, the CDR3 is TGCAGTGGGACAGGGGCGAGGGACACTGAAGCTTTCTTT.

This clonotype was picked up many times. This chain uses TRBV29-1 with TRBJ2-7; 9 bases agree with TRBD1. Germline lookup yields CDR1 SQVTM and CDR2 ANQGSEA. Trimming cost V 4 bases and J 5 bases; bases outside gene matches: 12. The CDR3 is 15 amino acids. CDR3 region: CSVVISDRGFHEQYF. In DNA, the CDR3 is TGCAGCGTTGTAATTTCGGACAGGGGTTTCCACGAGCAGTACTTC.

This clonotype occurred many times. V is TRBV27 and J is TRBJ2-7, with D perhaps matching TRBD1 or TRBD2 (5 bases each). Germline values: CDR1 MNHEY, CDR2 SMNVEV (reference sequence). This CDR3 is 13 amino acids long. V lost 8 bases to trimming and J lost 2 bases, with 13 bases between them. The chain's CDR3 is CASLGTKPYEQYF. CDR3 in DNA: TGTGCCAGCCTCGGGACGAAACCCTACGAGCAGTACTTC.

The sample holds many counts of this clonotype. The chain recombines TRBV7-2 with TRBJ2-1, with 8 bases aligning to TRBD2. The trim removed 11 bases at V and 3 bases at J, leaving 12 bases unmatched. The germline V gene has CDR1 SGHTA and CDR2 FQGNSA. The CDR3 contains 15 residues. In DNA form, the CDR3 reads TGTGCCGGGGGGGCGGGAGGTAGGGGCTACAATGAGCAGTTCTTC. Encoded protein: CAGGAGGRGYNEQFF.

V is TRBV7-6 and J is TRBJ2-1; 8 bases match TRBD2. CDR3 size: 13 residues. V was pared by 6 bases and J by 11 bases, with 9 bases of the junction left unmatched. Looked up from germline, CDR1 is SGHVS and CDR2 is FNYEAQ. CDR3 in amino acids: CASSSSLAGQQFF. The DNA of the CDR3 is TGTGCCAGCAGTTCATCCCTAGCGGGTCAGCAGTTCTTC.

This clonotype was counted at least ten times. The chain is built from TRBV15 and TRBJ2-7; 7 bases are a match to TRBD1. V shed 3 bases, J shed 3 bases, and the junction held 8 bases outside the gene matches. The length of the CDR3 is 15 residues. Germline assignment: CDR1 LNHNV and CDR2 YYDKDF (reference sequence). Written as DNA, the CDR3 is TGTGCCACCAGCAGGACCGGGACAGCTCTCTACGAGCAGTACTTC. Encoded protein: CATSRTGTALYEQYF.

The J gene is TRBJ2-3, the V gene TRBV3-1; 8 bases are a match to TRBD2. This CDR3 has 15 residues. The germline CDR1 and CDR2 sequences are LGHDT and YNNKEL (reference sequence). V was pared by 4 bases and J by 1 base, with 4 bases of the junction left unmatched. The CDR3 here is CASSPRLARTDTQYF. The CDR3 DNA sequence: TGTGCCAGCAGCCCTCGACTAGCGCGCACAGATACGCAGTATTTT.

This clonotype was detected ten times or more. The gene calls are TRBV5-1 and TRBJ2-1, with unresolved D. The CDR3 is 15 amino acids. Trimming removed 2 bases from V and 0 bases from J, with 9 bases in between. Looked up from germline, CDR1 is SGHRS and CDR2 is YFSETQ. The CDR3 DNA reads as TGCGCCAGCAGCTTCGAGGAGAGCTCCTACAATGAGCAGTTCTTC. Translation: CASSFEESSYNEQFF.

This clonotype was seen ten or more times. CDR3: CASSVGLAGGVGRETQYF. Written as DNA, the CDR3 is TGTGCCAGCAGCGTGGGACTAGCGGGAGGCGTCGGTAGGGAGACCCAGTACTTC. This sequence joins TRBV7-9 and TRBJ2-5, with TRBD2 matching 15 bases. J lost 5 bases, V lost 5 bases, and 12 bases had no gene match. The CDR3 has 18 amino acids. Germline loops: CDR1 SEHNR, CDR2 FQNEAQ (reference sequence).

This clonotype was detected many times. The CDR3, as DNA: TGTGCCTCTAGGGGCAAGTACACCTTTAGCTCCTACGAGCAGTACTTC. Amino acid sequence: CASRGKYTFSSYEQYF. The V and J genes are TRBV28 and TRBJ2-7; possible D gene TRBD1, 5 bases. This CDR3 region has 16 residues. Trimming took 11 bases from V and 0 from J, leaving 23 bases between them. Looked up from germline, CDR1 is MDHEN and CDR2 is SYDVKM.

This clonotype showed up many times. The DNA for the CDR3 is TGTGCCAGCAGTTTATCCCCCCCCGGAGGCGTTAGCGGGAGGTTTGCAGATACGCAGTATTTT. Its translation: CASSLSPPGGVSGRFADTQYF. This rearrangement joins TRBV27 to TRBJ2-3; 10 bases map to TRBD2. This CDR3 is 21 amino acids long. Germline V lookup: CDR1 MNHEY, CDR2 SMNVEV (reference sequence). V trimming: 0 bases; J trimming: 4 bases; junction bases outside the gene matches: 19.

This clonotype has at least ten counts. The CDR3, as DNA: TGTGCCAGCTCACCCGGACAGTTACAATACAATGAGCAGTTCTTC. This gives the protein CASSPGQLQYNEQFF. V and J are TRBV18 and TRBJ2-1; maybe TRBD1 (6 bases). This CDR3 has 15 amino acids. Between the trimmed V and J ends, which lost 3 bases and 4 bases, there was a span of 13 bases. Germline V gene sequence: CDR1 KGHSH, CDR2 LQKENI.

This clonotype came up many times. The V call is TRBV12-3 or TRBV12-4, the J call TRBJ1-1; D not certain. This CDR3 has 13 residues. V was clipped by 6 bases and J by 8 bases, with 16 bases between them. The CDR3 region has the DNA TGTGCCAGCAGCTATGCCCAACGTGGGGAAGCTTTCTTT. The encoded protein is CASSYAQRGEAFF.

This clonotype has ten or more counts. CDR3 nucleotides: TGTGCCAGCAGCTTAAGAGTGGTCGGTGAAAAACTGTTTTTT. It specifies CASSLRVVGEKLFF. This chain connects TRBV7-8 to TRBJ1-4; D is undetermined. Germline V gene sequence: CDR1 SGHVS, CDR2 FQNEAQ. This CDR3 region has 14 residues. Trimming pared 2 bases from V and 7 bases from J, leaving 11 bases between.

This clonotype appeared many times. The chain joins TRBV5-4 to TRBJ1-1; 7 bases fit TRBD1. Trimming removed 4 bases from V and 0 bases from J; junction bases left unmatched: 12. This CDR3 has 17 amino acids. Germline CDR1 and CDR2: SGHNT and YYREEE (reference sequence). The chain's CDR3 is CASSHGTDKLMNTEAFF. The DNA of the CDR3 is TGTGCCAGCAGCCATGGGACAGACAAGCTGATGAACACTGAAGCTTTCTTT.

Many counts were recorded for this clonotype. V and J are TRBV7-3 and TRBJ2-1; 9 bases agree with TRBD2. Germline V lookup: CDR1 SGHTA, CDR2 FQGTGA. J was trimmed by 6 bases and V by 1 base; bases with no gene match: 1. This CDR3 has 14 amino acids. The CDR3 protein is CASSLSGRANEQFF. CDR3 DNA sequence: TGTGCCAGCAGCTTAAGCGGGAGGGCCAATGAGCAGTTCTTC.

At least ten counts were recorded for this clonotype. The J gene is TRBJ2-5, the V gene TRBV2; D may be TRBD1 (5 bases). Trimming stripped 7 bases from V and 0 bases from J, with 12 bases between. Germline lookup yields CDR1 SNHLY and CDR2 FYNNEI. This CDR3 has 14 amino acids. The CDR3 protein is CASTKTVYQETQYF. CDR3 sequence (DNA): TGTGCCAGCACTAAGACAGTCTACCAAGAGACCCAGTACTTC.

This clonotype was detected many times. V and J are TRBV12-3 or TRBV12-4 and TRBJ2-7; the D gene could be TRBD1 or TRBD2 (5 bases each). Trimming took off 6 bases at V and 2 bases at J, with 14 bases between the two ends. The CDR3 has 14 amino acids. The CDR3 DNA reads TGTGCCAGCAGCCACGGTGGGGGAACCTACGAGCAGTACTTC. This encodes CASSHGGGTYEQYF.

This clonotype was recorded many times. The chain has TRBV7-9 and TRBJ2-5; the D is unclear. The germline CDR1 and CDR2 sequences are SEHNR and FQNEAQ (reference sequence). The CDR3 runs to 14 residues. The ends were cut back, 3 bases at V and 2 bases at J, with 10 bases in the middle. CDR3: CASSLGTEQETQYF. CDR3 in DNA: TGTGCCAGCAGCTTGGGAACAGAACAAGAGACCCAGTACTTC.

This clonotype was counted between two and nine times. This may be a read error: a much more frequent sequence differs by one nucleotide. The rearrangement joins TRBV27 to TRBJ1-5; D could derive from TRBD1 or TRBD2 (6 bases each). The J call is uncertain, as TRBJ2-3 better fits the DNA end. The CDR3 spans 14 residues. Germline-derived CDR1 and CDR2 are MNHEY and SMNVEV (reference sequence). CDR3 DNA: TGTGCCAGCAGTGTCCTGGGGGGCAATCAGCCCCAGTATTTT. Translation: CASSVLGGNQPQYF.

Only a few counts were recorded for this clonotype. CDR3 in amino acids: CSARPGTRNWETQYF. The CDR3 DNA is TGCAGTGCTAGACCCGGGACACGGAACTGGGAGACCCAGTACTTC. V usage is TRBV20-1 and J usage is TRBJ2-5, with a possible D match to TRBD1 (6 bases). Germline V gene sequence: CDR1 DFQATT, CDR2 SNEGSKA (reference sequence). CDR3 length: 15 amino acids. The V end was cut by 2 bases, the J end by 5 bases, with 18 bases between.